This T cell receptor (beta chain) was sequenced during a study of naive and memory T cell subsets. Study-level findings and limits: This RNA-based method may be sensitive to activation-related transcript changes.

The library had UMIs added by 3' ligation of an oligonucleotide to TCR cDNA. RNA was extracted from more than 2 ml of whole blood of healthy adults. Unsorted total RNA, roughly 1 to 1000 ng, was DNase treated before reverse transcription. The V and J ends lost 3 bases and 3 bases, in that order; junction bases with no gene match: 11. The CDR3 loop spans 17 amino acids. CDR1 is MDHEN, CDR2 SYDVKM, per germline. With regard to this clonotype: Its antigen is not known.

Ligated cDNA underwent four rounds of PCR with nested alpha and beta constant region primers and SP2. Reverse transcription of blood and skin TCR RNA was primed at alpha and beta constant regions. One entry per CDR3 protein, called by TCRdb with MiXCR from the 5' RACE reads. The data hold about 62,000 distinct CDR3 sequences, with more than 6% observed a single time. This chain connects TRBV28 to TRBJ2-5, with 9 bases matching TRBD2. This clonotype originated in a female donor in good health. The CDR3 nucleotides read TGTGCCAGCAGTTTCCTAAGTAGCGGGAGCATCAAAGAGACCCAGTACTTC. Translation: CASSFLSSGSIKETQYF.